A selection of T cell receptor beta chains follows, all from one sample in a study of shared clonotypes between healthy human individuals. Produced via immunoSEQ multiplex PCR; TCRdb's table is partial and in-frame only. The sample contains about 1.1 million clones, roughly 80% of which appear only once. The sequenced sample consisted of memory CD4+ T cells from PBMCs. All receptors derive from a young man in good health. Some clones in this sample may be carry-over from other donors' samples. The CDR3 runs from the conserved cysteine through the conserved F or W. The D gene is left open where the match is weak. Not all rows give a size; the values are once, few, many and, for expanded clones, a class.

j_call v_call clone_size d_call cdr3_aa cdr3_nt
TRBJ1-5 TRBV5-1 - - CASSLFGDRNQPQHF TGCGCCAGCAGCTTGTTCGGCGACCGCAATCAGCCCCAGCATTTT
TRBJ2-1 TRBV28 - - CASTLAGSRVEQFF TGTGCCAGCACTCTGGCAGGGAGTAGGGTTGAGCAGTTCTTC
TRBJ2-5 TRBV11-2 - - CASKGGYQETQYF TGTGCCAGCAAGGGGGGGTACCAAGAGACCCAGTACTTC
TRBJ2-1 TRBV5-1 - TRBD2 CASSFSLAGGGNEQFF TGCGCCAGCAGCTTCTCCCTGGCGGGAGGGGGCAATGAGCAGTTCTTC
TRBJ1-1 TRBV2 - - CASSERMGTEAFF TGTGCCAGCAGTGAAAGGATGGGCACTGAAGCTTTCTTT
TRBJ2-5 TRBV7-6 few - CASSLGPATAKETQYF TGTGCCAGCAGCTTGGGCCCCGCGACTGCCAAAGAGACCCAGTACTTC
TRBJ2-3 TRBV10-3 - - CAISEITDTQYF TGTGCCATCAGTGAGATCACAGATACGCAGTATTTT
TRBJ2-5 TRBV27 - TRBD1 CASKSRGLQETQYF TGTGCCAGCAAGTCCAGGGGGCTACAAGAGACCCAGTACTTC
TRBJ1-2 TRBV4-2 - - CASSQEGADIYGYTF TGTGCCAGCAGCCAAGAGGGAGCGGACATCTATGGCTACACCTTC
TRBJ2-1 TRBV10-2 - - CASKSERSTFNEQFF TGCGCCAGCAAGTCTGAGCGATCTACCTTCAATGAGCAGTTCTTC
TRBJ2-5 TRBV5-1 - TRBD2 CASRGTLAGQETQYF TGCGCCAGCAGGGGAACCTTAGCGGGGCAAGAGACCCAGTACTTC
TRBJ2-3 TRBV6-1 once - CASSDWETDTQYF TGTGCCAGCAGCGATTGGGAAACCGATACGCAGTATTTT
TRBJ2-3 TRBV29-1 few TRBD2 CSVEGTSGRTDTQYF TGCAGCGTTGAAGGGACTAGCGGGAGGACAGATACGCAGTATTTT
TRBJ1-5 TRBV28 - - CASSLKGSSNQPQHF TGTGCCAGCAGTTTAAAGGGGTCCAGCAATCAGCCCCAGCATTTT
TRBJ2-1 TRBV7-2 - - CASSRTYNEQFF TGTGCCAGCTCCCGCACCTACAATGAGCAGTTCTTC
TRBJ2-5 TRBV7-8 many - CASSRDQETQYF TGTGCCAGCAGCAGGGACCAAGAGACCCAGTACTTC
TRBJ2-7 TRBV28 - - CASRLTGSEQYF TGTGCCAGCAGACTTACAGGGTCCGAGCAGTACTTC
TRBJ2-3 TRBV27 - TRBD2 CASSLGGSTPYTQYF TGTGCCAGCAGTTTAGGCGGGAGCACCCCATATACGCAGTATTTT
TRBJ1-2 TRBV19 - - CASSNAGISGYTF TGTGCCAGTAGTAACGCAGGGATCTCTGGCTACACCTTC
TRBJ1-4 TRBV5-1 - TRBD1 CASSPQQGRAEKLFF TGCGCCAGCAGCCCTCAACAGGGGCGGGCTGAAAAACTGTTTTTT
TRBJ2-1 TRBV7-8 - - CASSADRENEQFF TGTGCCAGCAGCGCGGACCGGGAGAATGAGCAGTTCTTC
TRBJ2-5 TRBV10-2 - - CASSETLLAAQYF TGCGCCAGCAGTGAGACGTTGCTGGCGGCCCAGTACTTC
TRBJ1-4 TRBV7-9 many TRBD1 CASSLGQGTNEKLFF TGTGCCAGCAGCCTAGGACAGGGGACTAATGAAAAACTGTTTTTT
TRBJ2-7 TRBV2 - TRBD2 CASSGGTSGRIVTYEQYF TGTGCCAGCAGCGGAGGGACTAGCGGGAGGATCGTAACCTACGAGCAGTACTTC
TRBJ2-4 TRBV21-1 - - CASWEGLAKNIQYF TGTGCCAGCTGGGAGGGACTAGCCAAAAACATTCAGTACTTC
TRBJ2-7 TRBV10-3 - - CAISGSLTGPYEQYF TGTGCCATCAGTGGGTCCCTGACAGGTCCCTACGAGCAGTACTTC